These T cell receptor beta chains were read from a single sample in a study of blood T cell repertoires in COVID-19. Profiled with immunoSEQ multiplex PCR; TCRdb holds only in-frame clones, not every one. The data show approximately 70,000 clones, with 90% to 95% seen just once and roughly 7.3% held by the top ten. What was sequenced was peripheral blood. These receptors came from a man aged 40-49 years with COVID-19, enrolled during active disease. The CDR3 runs from the conserved cysteine through the conserved F or W. D genes are given only for firm matches. Part of the rows lack a size; the others show once, few, many or a class for expanded clones.

clone_size	v_call	d_call	j_call	cdr3_aa	cdr3_nt
.	TRBV5-4	.	TRBJ1-1	CASSLGGLAEAFF	TGTGCCAGCAGCTTGGGTGGGCTCGCTGAAGCTTTCTTT
.	TRBV19	.	TRBJ1-1	CASSGQENTEAFF	TGTGCCAGTAGTGGGCAGGAGAACACTGAAGCTTTCTTT
.	TRBV6-5	TRBD1	TRBJ1-6	CASSSGTGDSPLHF	TGTGCCAGCAGTTCCGGGACAGGGGATTCACCCCTCCACTTT
.	TRBV2	TRBD1	TRBJ2-7	CASGQGFYEQYF	TGTGCCAGCGGACAGGGATTCTACGAGCAGTACTTC
.	TRBV9	TRBD1	TRBJ1-5	CASSVGGQRDQPQHF	TGTGCCAGCAGCGTAGGGGGACAGCGGGATCAGCCCCAGCATTTT
once	TRBV9	.	TRBJ1-3	CASRPGSSGNTIYF	TGTGCCAGCCGCCCGGGAAGCTCTGGAAACACCATATATTTT
.	TRBV7-2	.	TRBJ2-3	CASSLERGARTDTQYF	TGTGCCAGCAGCTTAGAACGTGGGGCTCGCACAGATACGCAGTATTTT
.	TRBV2	TRBD1	TRBJ2-7	CASIAHQRDSSYEQYF	TGTGCCAGCATTGCGCACCAGAGGGACAGCTCCTACGAGCAGTACTTC
once	TRBV27	TRBD1	TRBJ1-2	CASSSTLQGGGYTF	TGTGCCAGCAGTTCCACCCTCCAGGGGGGTGGCTACACCTTC
.	TRBV20-1	TRBD1	TRBJ1-1	CSARPDRGAFF	TGCAGTGCTAGACCAGACAGGGGAGCTTTCTTT
.	TRBV5-4	TRBD1	TRBJ1-4	CASSLTGAINEKLFF	TGTGCCAGCAGCTTAACAGGGGCGATTAATGAAAAACTGTTTTTT
.	TRBV25-1	TRBD2	TRBJ2-7	CASVSGGSYEQYF	TGTGCCAGCGTGAGCGGGGGTTCCTACGAGCAGTACTTC
.	TRBV7-9	.	TRBJ1-1	CASTDAVEAFF	TGTGCCAGCACCGATGCGGTTGAAGCTTTCTTT
.	TRBV7-2	.	TRBJ2-5	CASSLDLTIQETQYF	TGTGCCAGCAGCTTAGACCTCACTATCCAAGAGACCCAGTACTTC
.	TRBV6-5	.	TRBJ1-6	CASGSGNSPLHF	TGTGCCAGCGGAAGCGGGAATTCACCCCTCCACTTT
.	TRBV28	.	TRBJ1-1	CASSSGPTEAFF	TGTGCCAGCAGCTCCGGTCCCACTGAAGCTTTCTTT
.	TRBV24-1	.	TRBJ2-5	CATSPGQQETQYF	TGTGCCACCAGCCCCGGACAGCAAGAGACCCAGTACTTC
.	TRBV30	TRBD2	TRBJ2-3	CAWSGLAGSTDTQYF	TGTGCCTGGAGTGGACTAGCGGGGAGCACAGATACGCAGTATTTT
.	TRBV6-5	.	TRBJ2-5	CASITRVLYF	TGTGCCAGCATCACCCGGGTCCTTTACTTC
.	TRBV3-1/TRBV3-2	.	TRBJ1-5	CASSPGHYSNQPQHF	TGTGCCAGCAGCCCCGGACATTATAGCAATCAGCCCCAGCATTTT
.	TRBV6-5	.	TRBJ1-2	CASSYSRGAGREGYTF	TGTGCCAGCAGTTACTCGAGGGGGGCGGGGCGGGAGGGCTACACCTTC
.	TRBV28	.	TRBJ2-7	CASSFLRYEQYF	TGTGCCAGCAGTTTTCTTCGGTACGAGCAGTACTTC
.	TRBV20-1	.	TRBJ2-7	CSALEAYEQYF	TGCAGCGCCCTAGAAGCCTACGAGCAGTACTTC
.	TRBV2	TRBD1	TRBJ1-3	CASRDRAGNTIYF	TGTGCCAGCAGGGACAGGGCGGGAAACACCATATATTTT